These 26 T cell receptor beta chains share one sample of origin, sequenced in a study of control samples from healthy donors and cancer patients. Data came from immunoSEQ multiplex PCR; TCRdb stores just in-frame clones and leaves some out. The sample holds 140,000 or so clones, about nine tenths seen once. The specimen was blood. The receptors here all came from a man aged 25 to 40 in good health.

CDR3 DNA: TGCGCCAGCAGCCAGACTAGCGGGGGTGCCTACGAGCAGTACTTC. Protein product: CASSQTSGGAYEQYF. This chain connects TRBV5-1 to TRBJ2-7, with TRBD2 matching over 12 bases. Germline-derived CDR1 and CDR2 are SGHRS and YFSETQ. This CDR3 spans 15 amino acids. Losses at the gene ends were 4 bases for V and 2 bases for J; bases not matched to a gene: 4.

The rearrangement links TRBV7-8 to TRBJ1-1; tentative D call: TRBD1 (5 bases). Germline CDR1 reads SGHVS; CDR2 reads FQNEAQ. V lost 5 bases and J lost 4, with 20 bases in between. The length of the CDR3 is 16 residues. The CDR3 bases are TGTGCCAGCAGCCTCACCGGGGGGGGATTGAGCACTGAAGCTTTCTTT. It encodes CASSLTGGGLSTEAFF.

The chain couples TRBV2 to TRBJ1-6; TRBD1 matches at 7 bases. The CDR3 length is 13 residues. Germline trimming cut 4 bases from V and 14 bases from J; bases unmatched to any gene: 8. Germline CDR1 reads SNHLY; CDR2 reads FYNNEI. CDR3 nucleotide sequence: TGTGCCAGCAGTGCCGGGACAGTCACATCCCTCCACTTT. It is translated as CASSAGTVTSLHF.

This clone was picked up one time. The chain employs TRBV6-1 and TRBJ2-7, with a tentative D call TRBD1 (6 bases). There are 17 residues in the CDR3. V lost 1 base and J lost 0, with 16 bases in between. CDR1 and CDR2 from the germline V gene are MNHNS and SASEGT. DNA for the CDR3: TGTGCCAGCAGTGAAGTCAGGGGTCGGGACCGCTCCTACGAGCAGTACTTC. This gives the protein CASSEVRGRDRSYEQYF.

V is TRBV7-2 and J is TRBJ2-1; D is uncertain. The CDR3 contains 16 residues. Germline CDR1 reads SGHTA; CDR2 reads FQGNSA. V was shortened by 5 bases and J by 0 bases, with 14 bases between the two germline ends. CDR3 DNA: TGTGCCAGCAGCACCGCCTCACTTAACTCCTACAATGAGCAGTTCTTC. Amino acid sequence: CASSTASLNSYNEQFF.

The rearrangement uses TRBV6-5 and TRBJ2-2, with D possibly matching TRBD2 (5 bases). This CDR3 comprises 12 residues. CDR1 is MNHEY and CDR2 is SVGAGI in the germline V gene. The chain's CDR3 is CWTGMNTGELFF. The CDR3, as DNA: TGTTGGACTGGGATGAACACCGGGGAGCTGTTTTTT.

This chain joins TRBV9 and TRBJ2-7, with a weak D call TRBD2 (5 bases). Germline CDR1 is SGDLS and CDR2 is YYNGEE. Trimming removed 0 bases from V and 2 bases from J, with 6 bases in between. This CDR3 spans 13 amino acids. DNA of the CDR3: TGTGCCAGCAGCGTAGACGGGGCCTACGAGCAGTACTTC. As protein: CASSVDGAYEQYF.

This chain links TRBV30 with TRBJ1-5; 8 nucleotides match TRBD1. J was trimmed by 0 bases and V by 3 bases; bases with no gene match: 4. The germline V gene encodes CDR1 GTSNPN and CDR2 SVGIG (reference sequence). The CDR3 loop spans 15 amino acids. As DNA, the CDR3 is TGTGCCTGGAGGGGGACAGGAGATAGCAATCAGCCCCAGCATTTT. Encoded protein: CAWRGTGDSNQPQHF.

The chain carries TRBV27 and TRBJ1-1, with a possible D match to TRBD1 (6 bases). The V end lost 4 bases, the J end lost 4 bases, and 10 bases lay between the germline ends. The germline V gene has CDR1 MNHEY and CDR2 SMNVEV (reference sequence). The CDR3 extends over 13 amino acids. CDR3 residues: CASSYRESTEAFF. The CDR3 region has the DNA TGTGCCAGCAGTTACAGGGAAAGCACTGAAGCTTTCTTT.

The chain combines TRBV5-6 with TRBJ2-2, with D possibly matching TRBD2 (6 bases). Looked up from germline, CDR1 is SGHDT and CDR2 is YYEEEE. V was trimmed by 0 bases and J by 1 base, leaving 10 bases between them. The length of the CDR3 is 16 residues. CDR3 in DNA: TGTGCCAGCAGCTTGGGGGCGGGACGGAACACCGGGGAGCTGTTTTTT. Residues: CASSLGAGRNTGELFF.

This clone came up once. This sequence joins TRBV6-5 and TRBJ1-2; D uncertain. Germline V gene sequence: CDR1 MNHEY, CDR2 SVGAGI. V lost 6 bases to trimming and J lost 1 base, with 9 bases between them. CDR3 size: 13 residues. CDR3 in amino acids: CASSPASNYGYTF. As DNA, the CDR3 is TGTGCCAGCAGCCCCGCCAGTAACTATGGCTACACCTTC.

V is TRBV3-1 (or the pseudogene TRBV3-2) and J is TRBJ1-2; no reliable D call. The germline gives CDR1 LGHDT, CDR2 YNNKEL (reference sequence). The germline V and J ends were trimmed by 0 bases and 1 base, with 9 bases remaining between them. The CDR3 is 15 residues long. CDR3 DNA: TGTGCCAGCAGCCAAGAGCAGCCTTATAACTATGGCTACACCTTC. It codes for CASSQEQPYNYGYTF.

This clone was seen only once. The chain links TRBV7-6 to TRBJ1-3; D is uncertain. The germline V gene has CDR1 SGHVS and CDR2 FNYEAQ. V lost 2 bases and J lost 7, with 30 bases in between. This CDR3 has 20 amino acids. The CDR3 DNA sequence: TGTGCCAGCAGCTTAAGCACCCACGGAGCTCTGGCCCAACGTGGGAACACCATATATTTT. Protein sequence: CASSLSTHGALAQRGNTIYF.

This sequence joins TRBV14 and TRBJ2-1; D possibly uses TRBD1 or TRBD2 (5 bases each). This CDR3 spans 13 amino acids. Deletions cut 3 bases from V and 8 bases from J, with 11 bases between. Germline loops: CDR1 SGHDN, CDR2 FVKESK. The CDR3 region is CASSHGAQDEQFF. The DNA for the CDR3 is TGTGCCAGCAGCCACGGGGCTCAAGATGAGCAGTTCTTC.

The rearrangement links TRBV27 to TRBJ2-2; D gene uncertain. CDR3 length: 14 amino acids. The germline V gene encodes CDR1 MNHEY and CDR2 SMNVEV (reference sequence). Trimming removed 0 bases at V and 3 bases at J, with 5 bases between. The CDR3 protein is CASSLSPDTGELFF. CDR3 nucleotides: TGTGCCAGCAGTTTATCCCCAGACACCGGGGAGCTGTTTTTT.

The genes are TRBV11-3 and TRBJ2-7; the match to TRBD1 covers 7 bases. The CDR3 has 13 amino acids. V was clipped by 5 bases and J by 5 bases; unmatched bases: 6. The germline V gene encodes CDR1 SGHNT and CDR2 YENEEA. The CDR3 DNA reads as TGTGCCAGCAGCGATAGACAGGGTCACGAGCAGTACTTC. Translating gives CASSDRQGHEQYF.

The CDR3: CASSLVAVSTDTQYF. The CDR3 nucleotides are TGTGCCAGCAGCTTAGTGGCAGTTAGCACAGATACGCAGTATTTT. The V and J genes are TRBV7-6 and TRBJ2-3; D is ambiguous. Trimming cost V 1 base and J 0 bases, with 8 bases left between them. CDR1 is SGHVS, CDR2 FNYEAQ, per germline. CDR3 length: 15 amino acids.

This chain links TRBV28 with TRBJ1-5; 7 bases are shared with TRBD1. This CDR3 spans 14 amino acids. Germline CDR1 MDHEN, CDR2 SYDVKM. The V gene end was trimmed by 5 bases and the J gene end by 5 bases; junction bases not matched to a gene: 6. CDR3 coding DNA: TGTGCCAGCAGTCCCCCCGACAGGGATCAGCCCCAGCATTTT. This translates into CASSPPDRDQPQHF. The complete variable domain, with remaining parts taken from reference TRBV28 and TRBJ1-5, reads DVKVTQSSRYLVKRTGEKVFLECVQDMDHENMFWYRQDPGLGLRLIYFSYDVKMKEKGDIPEGYSVSREKKERFSLILESASTNQTSMYLCASSPPDRDQPQHFGDGTRLSIL.

The chain combines TRBV29-1 with TRBJ2-1; a weak D match, TRBD2 (7 bases). V lost 1 base, J lost 2 bases, and 9 bases lay in between. CDR1 is SQVTM and CDR2 is ANQGSEA in the germline V gene. The CDR3 length is 14 residues. The CDR3 DNA reads TGCAGCGTTGAAGGGGGGGGCCCCTACAATGAGCAGTTCTTC. This gives the protein CSVEGGGPYNEQFF.

The chain recombines TRBV11-2 with TRBJ2-7; D possibly corresponds to TRBD2 (6 bases). CDR1 and CDR2 (germline): SGHAT, FQNNGV. V lost 5 bases and J 7 bases, leaving 15 bases between the germline ends. This CDR3 has 13 residues. In DNA, the CDR3 is TGTGCCAGCAGCCTCAGGGCTGCGGGGGAGCAGTACTTC. It translates to CASSLRAAGEQYF.

Here the CDR3 reads CASSPGRGLAGAETQYF. CDR3 in DNA: TGTGCCAGCAGCCCCGGCCGCGGACTAGCGGGGGCGGAGACCCAGTACTTC. The rearrangement joins TRBV7-2 to TRBJ2-5; 13 bases fit TRBD2. The junction had 11 bases not matched to a gene; V was cut back by 5 bases and J by 5 bases. CDR3 length: 17 amino acids. Per the germline V gene, CDR1 is SGHTA and CDR2 is FQGNSA.

The gene calls are TRBV27 and TRBJ1-1, with no clear D. Germline CDR1 and CDR2: MNHEY and SMNVEV (reference sequence). The CDR3 covers 13 residues. Between the trimmed V and J ends, which lost 1 base and 4 bases, there was a span of 7 bases. CDR3 region: CASSLFASTEAFF. The DNA for the CDR3 is TGTGCCAGCAGTTTATTCGCCAGCACTGAAGCTTTCTTT.

The genes are TRBV15 and TRBJ1-1; D unclear. CDR1 and CDR2 from the germline V gene are LNHNV and YYDKDF (reference sequence). V was trimmed by 3 bases and J by 0 bases, leaving 8 bases between them. The CDR3 sequence is 14 residues long. The CDR3 DNA reads TGTGCCACCAGCAGGCGACGGGTGAACACTGAAGCTTTCTTT. This encodes CATSRRRVNTEAFF.

The chain combines TRBV28 with TRBJ2-3; 9 positions match TRBD1. The CDR3 has 14 residues. V was clipped by 10 bases and J by 0 bases; unmatched bases: 5. Germline V CDR1 and CDR2: MDHEN, SYDVKM. The CDR3 protein is CATGGQGSTDTQYF. For the CDR3, the DNA is TGTGCCACGGGAGGACAGGGGAGCACAGATACGCAGTATTTT.

The chain combines TRBV2 with TRBJ1-2; 8 bases map to TRBD1. Germline V gene data show CDR1 as SNHLY and CDR2 as FYNNEI. The CDR3 covers 15 residues. Unmatched junction bases numbered 4, after V lost 0 bases and J lost 4 bases. CDR3 bases: TGTGCCAGCAGTGAAGCGACAGGGGTACTCTATGGCTACACCTTC. The encoded protein is CASSEATGVLYGYTF.

The V gene is TRBV19, the J gene TRBJ1-1; 9 nucleotides match TRBD1. CDR1 is LNHDA, CDR2 SQIVND, per germline (reference sequence). Trimming cost V 5 bases and J 5 bases; bases outside gene matches: 12. The CDR3 extends over 16 amino acids. CDR3: CASSLGTGLFLTEAFF. DNA of the CDR3: TGTGCCAGTAGTCTCGGGACAGGGTTATTTCTAACTGAAGCTTTCTTT.